This TCR beta chain was recorded in a study of T cells in narcolepsy. A remark on this clone: Its antigen is unidentified.

Produced via immunoSEQ multiplex PCR; TCRdb's table is partial and in-frame only. The sample has some 30,000 clones, about four fifths seen once; the top ten hold over 0.95%. CDR1 and CDR2 from the germline V gene are MNHEY and SVGAGI. V lost 6 bases and J 4 bases, leaving 12 bases between the germline ends. The CDR3 is 13 residues long. The study's findings and limits: Blood of same and different patients, but not healthy controls, reportedly held recurring autoreactive clonotypes. Autoreactive clone sequences were missing from some blood memory CD4+ repertoires.

The chain has TRBV6-5 and TRBJ1-1, with a weak D call TRBD1 (6 bases). Sequencing used CD45RA- memory CD4+ T cells from PBMCs. This receptor was taken from a human donor with narcolepsy. In DNA form, the CDR3 reads TGTGCCAGCAGAATTAGGGGGGGCACTGAAGCTTTCTTT. Translation: CASRIRGGTEAFF.